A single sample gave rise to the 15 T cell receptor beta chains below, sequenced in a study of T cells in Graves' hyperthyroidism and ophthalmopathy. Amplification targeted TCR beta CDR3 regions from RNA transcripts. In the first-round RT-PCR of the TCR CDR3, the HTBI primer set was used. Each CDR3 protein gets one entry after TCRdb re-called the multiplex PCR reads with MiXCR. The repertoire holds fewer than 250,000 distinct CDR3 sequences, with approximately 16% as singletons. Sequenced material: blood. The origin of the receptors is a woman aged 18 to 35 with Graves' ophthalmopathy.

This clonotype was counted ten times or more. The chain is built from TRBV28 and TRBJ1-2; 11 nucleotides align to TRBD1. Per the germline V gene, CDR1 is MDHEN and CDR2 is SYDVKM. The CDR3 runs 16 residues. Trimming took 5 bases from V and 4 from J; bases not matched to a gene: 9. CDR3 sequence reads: CASSGDRGLTTYGYTF. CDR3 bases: TGTGCCAGCAGTGGGGACAGGGGGTTAACTACCTATGGCTACACCTTC.

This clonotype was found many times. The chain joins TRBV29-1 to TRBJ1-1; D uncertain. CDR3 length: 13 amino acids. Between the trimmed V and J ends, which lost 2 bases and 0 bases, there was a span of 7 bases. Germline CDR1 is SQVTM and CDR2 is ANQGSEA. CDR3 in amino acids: CSVEFWMNTEAFF. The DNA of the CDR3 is TGCAGCGTTGAATTCTGGATGAACACTGAAGCTTTCTTT. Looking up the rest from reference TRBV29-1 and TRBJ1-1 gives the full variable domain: SAVISQKPSRDICQRGTSLTIQCQVDSQVTMMFWYRQQPGQSLTLIATANQGSEATYESGFVIDKFPISRPNLTFSTLTVSNMSPEDSSIYLCSVEFWMNTEAFFGQGTRLTVV.

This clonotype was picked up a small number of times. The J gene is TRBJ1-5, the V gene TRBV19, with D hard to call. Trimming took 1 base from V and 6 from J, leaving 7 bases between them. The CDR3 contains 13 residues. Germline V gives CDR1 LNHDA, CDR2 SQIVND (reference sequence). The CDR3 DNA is TGTGCCAGTAGTATAGGACAATTTCAGCCCCAGCATTTT. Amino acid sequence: CASSIGQFQPQHF.

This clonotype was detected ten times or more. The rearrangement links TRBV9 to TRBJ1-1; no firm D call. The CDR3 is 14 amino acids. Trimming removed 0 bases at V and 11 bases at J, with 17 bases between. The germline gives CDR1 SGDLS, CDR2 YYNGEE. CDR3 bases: TGTGCCAGCAGCGTAGATTGGAGGGAAGAGGCGGCTTTCTTT. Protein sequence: CASSVDWREEAAFF.

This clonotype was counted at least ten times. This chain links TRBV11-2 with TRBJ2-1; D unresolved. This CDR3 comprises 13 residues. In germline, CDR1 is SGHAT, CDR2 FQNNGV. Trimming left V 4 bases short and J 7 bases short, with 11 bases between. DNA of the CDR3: TGTGCCAGCAGCTCAGCCAGGCTTAATGAGCAGTTCTTC. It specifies CASSSARLNEQFF.

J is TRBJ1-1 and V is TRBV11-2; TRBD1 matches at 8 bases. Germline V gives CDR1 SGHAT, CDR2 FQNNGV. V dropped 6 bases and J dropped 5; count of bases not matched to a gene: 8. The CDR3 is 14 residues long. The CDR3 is CASRQGAWGTEAFF. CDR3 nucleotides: TGTGCCAGCAGGCAGGGGGCTTGGGGGACTGAAGCTTTCTTT.

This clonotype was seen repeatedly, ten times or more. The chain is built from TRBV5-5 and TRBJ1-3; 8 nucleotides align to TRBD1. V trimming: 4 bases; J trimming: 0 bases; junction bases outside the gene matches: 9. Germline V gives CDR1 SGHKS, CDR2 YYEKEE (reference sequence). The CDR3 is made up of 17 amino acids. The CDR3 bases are TGTGCCAGCAGCACGGACAGGACAGGGCGCTCTGGAAACACCATATATTTT. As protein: CASSTDRTGRSGNTIYF.

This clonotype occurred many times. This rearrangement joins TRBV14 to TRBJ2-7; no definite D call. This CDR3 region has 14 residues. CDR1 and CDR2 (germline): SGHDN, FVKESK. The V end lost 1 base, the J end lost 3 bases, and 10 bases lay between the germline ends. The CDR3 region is CASSQVRGFYEQYF. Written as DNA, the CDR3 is TGTGCCAGCAGCCAAGTCCGCGGATTCTACGAGCAGTACTTC.

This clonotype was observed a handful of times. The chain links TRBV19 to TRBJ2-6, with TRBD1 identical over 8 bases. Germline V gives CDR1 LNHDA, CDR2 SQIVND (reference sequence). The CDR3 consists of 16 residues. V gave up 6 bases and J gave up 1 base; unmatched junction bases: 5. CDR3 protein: CASRPGGASGANVLTF. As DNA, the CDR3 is TGTGCCAGTAGACCAGGGGGCGCTTCTGGGGCCAACGTCCTGACTTTC.

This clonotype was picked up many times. The CDR3 coding sequence is TGTGCCACCAGCAGCGCAGGGGGGTACTATGGCTACACCTTC. It encodes CATSSAGGYYGYTF. The chain couples TRBV15 to TRBJ1-2, with 7 bases aligning to TRBD1. The CDR3 is 14 amino acids. Germline CDR1 is LNHNV and CDR2 is YYDKDF (reference sequence). The V gene end was trimmed by 3 bases and the J gene end by 3 bases; junction bases not matched to a gene: 4.

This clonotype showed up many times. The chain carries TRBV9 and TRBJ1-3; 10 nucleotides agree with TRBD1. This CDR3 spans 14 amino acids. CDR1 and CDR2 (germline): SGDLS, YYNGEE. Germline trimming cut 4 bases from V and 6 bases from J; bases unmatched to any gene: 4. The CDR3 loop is CASSPDRGINTIYF. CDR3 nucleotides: TGTGCCAGCAGCCCGGACAGGGGGATAAACACCATATATTTT. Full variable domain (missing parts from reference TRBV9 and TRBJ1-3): DSGVTQTPKHLITATGQRVTLRCSPRSGDLSVYWYQQSLDQGLQFLIQYYNGEERAKGNILERFSAQQFPDLHSELNLSSLELGDSALYFCASSPDRGINTIYFGEGSWLTVV.

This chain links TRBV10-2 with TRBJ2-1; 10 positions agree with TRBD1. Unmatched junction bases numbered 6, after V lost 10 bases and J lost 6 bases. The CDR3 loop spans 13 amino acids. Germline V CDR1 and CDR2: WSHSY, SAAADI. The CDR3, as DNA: TGCGCCACCCTGGGACAGGGGAGCAATGAGCAGTTCTTC. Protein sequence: CATLGQGSNEQFF.

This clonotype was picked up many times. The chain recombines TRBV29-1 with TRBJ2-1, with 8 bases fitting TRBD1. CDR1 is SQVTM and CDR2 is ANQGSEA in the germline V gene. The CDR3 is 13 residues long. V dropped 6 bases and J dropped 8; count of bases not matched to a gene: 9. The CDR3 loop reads CSVRQGLIDEQFF. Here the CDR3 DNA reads TGCAGCGTACGACAGGGGTTAATCGATGAGCAGTTCTTC.

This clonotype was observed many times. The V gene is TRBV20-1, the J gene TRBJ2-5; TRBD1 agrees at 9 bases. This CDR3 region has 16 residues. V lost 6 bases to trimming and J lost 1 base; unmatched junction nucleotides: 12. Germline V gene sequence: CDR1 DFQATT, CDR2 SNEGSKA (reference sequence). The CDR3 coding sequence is TGCAGTGCCCAAGCCGGGACAGGGTTCCCCCAAGAGACCCAGTACTTC. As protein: CSAQAGTGFPQETQYF.

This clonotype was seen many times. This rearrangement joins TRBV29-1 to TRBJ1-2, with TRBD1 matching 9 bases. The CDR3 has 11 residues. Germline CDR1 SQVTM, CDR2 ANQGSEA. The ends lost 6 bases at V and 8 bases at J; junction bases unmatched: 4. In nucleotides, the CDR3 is TGCAGCGTCCACAGGGGGCGAGGCTACACCTTC. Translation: CSVHRGRGYTF.